Presented here are 28 T cell receptor beta chains from one specimen sequenced in a study of TIL therapy for anti-PD-1-resistant metastatic lung cancer. The immunoSEQ assay was v3. Only in-frame clones appear in the TCRdb table, and some are missing; sequencing was by immunoSEQ multiplex PCR. The top ten hold less than 6% of the sample, which has about 47,000 clones, 70% to 90% seen once. Time point: pre-treatment sample, taken before nivolumab and TIL therapy. The specimen comprised blood, sampled at baseline. The origin of the receptors is a person aged 25 to 79 with non-small cell lung cancer.

The gene calls are TRBV24-1 and TRBJ2-5; D is tentatively TRBD1 or TRBD2 (5 bases each). This CDR3 is built from 15 residues. Germline CDR1 and CDR2: KGHDR and SFDVKD. V shed 2 bases and J shed 5 bases, with 14 bases lying between them. The CDR3 DNA is TGTGCCACCAGTGATTCCTGGGGGACCCGGGAGACCCAGTACTTC. It encodes CATSDSWGTRETQYF.

The chain uses TRBV27 and TRBJ2-2; D unresolved. V was pared by 2 bases and J by 6 bases, with 4 bases between. Germline lookup yields CDR1 MNHEY and CDR2 SMNVEV (reference sequence). CDR3 length: 12 amino acids. Here the CDR3 DNA reads TGTGCCAGCAGTTTAGGTTCCGGGGAGCTGTTTTTT. It yields the protein CASSLGSGELFF.

The table lists this clone with a count of one. This chain joins TRBV29-1 and TRBJ1-1, with D uncertain. Germline CDR1 SQVTM, CDR2 ANQGSEA. The CDR3 covers 12 residues. V was shortened by 4 bases and J by 6 bases, with 12 bases between the two germline ends. The DNA for the CDR3 is TGCAGCGTTGGAGGCAGGAGACCTGAAGCTTTCTTT. Encoded protein: CSVGGRRPEAFF.

The chain employs TRBV7-2 and TRBJ1-1; D ambiguous. The length of the CDR3 is 14 residues. V lost 1 base, J lost 0 bases, and 6 bases lay in between. Germline V gene sequence: CDR1 SGHTA, CDR2 FQGNSA. This CDR3 reads CASSLDGLNTEAFF. CDR3 sequence (DNA): TGTGCCAGCAGCTTAGACGGCCTGAACACTGAAGCTTTCTTT.

The V call is TRBV12-3 or TRBV12-4, the J call TRBJ1-1; a weak D match, TRBD1 (6 bases). The CDR3 runs to 11 residues. The V end lost 6 bases, the J end lost 8 bases, and 10 bases lay between the germline ends. The DNA of the CDR3 is TGTGCCAGCAGCCAACAGGGAGAAGCTTTCTTT. It codes for CASSQQGEAFF.

This rearrangement joins TRBV27 to TRBJ2-5; 8 nucleotides align to TRBD1. This CDR3 has 14 amino acids. With V trimmed by 3 bases and J by 9 bases, 9 bases remained unmatched. Per the germline V gene, CDR1 is MNHEY and CDR2 is SMNVEV (reference sequence). The CDR3 nucleotides are TGTGCCAGCAGTTTGGGCAGGGGGCTCAACCCCCAGTACTTC. Translation: CASSLGRGLNPQYF.

The chain joins TRBV6-5 to TRBJ1-1; D is undetermined. V was clipped by 2 bases and J by 0 bases, with 7 bases between them. The CDR3 extends over 14 amino acids. The germline V gene has CDR1 MNHEY and CDR2 SVGAGI. The CDR3 DNA sequence: TGTGCCAGCAGTTACGGGAGTATGAACACTGAAGCTTTCTTT. The encoded protein is CASSYGSMNTEAFF.

The chain is built from TRBV5-1 and TRBJ2-2; D call uncertain. Trimming cost V 5 bases and J 5 bases, with 4 bases left between them. This CDR3 contains 11 residues. Germline assignment: CDR1 SGHRS and CDR2 YFSETQ. This chain's CDR3 is CASSDTGELFF. For the CDR3, the DNA is TGCGCCAGCAGTGATACCGGGGAGCTGTTTTTT.

This chain connects TRBV28 to TRBJ2-3; TRBD2 is a possible D gene (6 bases). The CDR3 consists of 14 residues. V lost 6 bases, J lost 8 bases, and 18 bases lay in between. Germline assignment: CDR1 MDHEN and CDR2 SYDVKM. The CDR3 region is CASSSPGVGGTQYF. CDR3 in DNA: TGTGCCAGCAGCTCTCCGGGGGTAGGAGGTACGCAGTATTTT.

The rearrangement links TRBV27 to TRBJ1-5; no clear D. There are 14 residues in the CDR3. Trimming cost V 3 bases and J 7 bases, with 13 bases left between them. Looked up from germline, CDR1 is MNHEY and CDR2 is SMNVEV (reference sequence). CDR3 in DNA: TGTGCCAGCAGTTTTCGGCAAACGGGACAGCCCCAGCATTTT. Translating gives CASSFRQTGQPQHF.

This chain uses TRBV7-9 with TRBJ1-2; tentative D call: TRBD1 (6 bases). Trimming shortened V by 4 bases and J by 8 bases, and 14 bases separated the two germline ends. The CDR3 is made up of 13 amino acids. Germline values: CDR1 SEHNR, CDR2 FQNEAQ (reference sequence). The DNA of the CDR3 is TGTGCCAGCAGCTCCTCAGGGGTTTGGGGCTACACCTTC. Protein sequence: CASSSSGVWGYTF.

The genes are TRBV18 and TRBJ2-7, with 10 positions matching TRBD2. In germline, CDR1 is KGHSH, CDR2 LQKENI. This CDR3 contains 16 residues. With V trimmed by 0 bases and J by 4 bases, 6 bases remained unmatched. The chain's CDR3 is CASSPPLAGVYYEQYF. Here the CDR3 DNA reads TGTGCCAGCTCACCACCGCTAGCGGGAGTCTATTACGAGCAGTACTTC. The full variable domain, in which reference TRBV18 and TRBJ2-7 provide the parts outside the CDR3, is NAGVMQNPRHLVRRRGQEARLRCSPMKGHSHVYWYRQLPEEGLKFMVYLQKENIIDESGMPKERFSAEFPKEGPSILRIQQVVRGDSAAYFCASSPPLAGVYYEQYFGPGTRLTVT.

The chain's CDR3 is CASSRGGARAEAFF. The CDR3 bases are TGTGCCAGCAGCCGGGGGGGGGCCAGGGCTGAAGCTTTCTTT. The chain joins TRBV2 to TRBJ1-1; maybe TRBD1 (6 bases). The CDR3 contains 14 residues. V was shortened by 6 bases and J by 6 bases, with 17 bases between the two germline ends. From germline, CDR1 is SNHLY and CDR2 FYNNEI.

The chain combines TRBV2 with TRBJ2-3; 10 bases map to TRBD2. The V gene's germline CDR1 is SNHLY and CDR2 FYNNEI. The ends lost 6 bases at V and 5 bases at J; junction bases unmatched: 5. This CDR3 region has 14 residues. DNA of the CDR3: TGTGCCAGCAGGAGAGCGGGAGGGGAAGATACGCAGTATTTT. Protein product: CASRRAGGEDTQYF.

The chain joins TRBV12-5 to TRBJ2-3; no firm D call. The CDR3 length is 13 residues. V gave up 6 bases and J gave up 4 bases, with 11 bases separating them. Germline loops: CDR1 LGHNT, CDR2 FRNRAP. The CDR3 sequence: CASGAGWADTQYF. The CDR3 bases are TGTGCTAGTGGAGCAGGTTGGGCAGATACGCAGTATTTT.

V and J are TRBV5-1 and TRBJ1-4; no firm D call. The CDR3 has 15 amino acids. The V gene's germline CDR1 is SGHRS and CDR2 YFSETQ. Trimming removed 4 bases at V and 0 bases at J, with 10 bases between. The CDR3 protein is CASSPTPATNEKLFF. The CDR3 DNA reads TGCGCCAGCAGCCCGACCCCCGCAACTAATGAAAAACTGTTTTTT.

This chain joins TRBV7-9 and TRBJ2-7; possible D gene TRBD2, 6 bases. CDR1 is SEHNR, CDR2 FQNEAQ, per germline (reference sequence). The CDR3 contains 15 residues. V was shortened by 7 bases and J by 1 base, with 17 bases between the two germline ends. CDR3 nucleotides: TGTGCCAGCACCCTCTCGGGGGACTTGTCCTACGAGCAGTACTTC. It specifies CASTLSGDLSYEQYF.

The rearrangement links TRBV14 to TRBJ2-3; D perhaps matches TRBD2 (6 bases). Looked up from germline, CDR1 is SGHDN and CDR2 is FVKESK. V lost 1 base and J 9 bases, leaving 11 bases between the germline ends. The CDR3 runs to 13 residues. CDR3 sequence reads: CASSQVGGSTQYF. DNA for the CDR3: TGTGCCAGCAGCCAAGTTGGGGGGTCGACGCAGTATTTT.

J is TRBJ1-1 and V is TRBV11-2; perhaps TRBD1 as D (5 bases). CDR1 and CDR2 from the germline V gene are SGHAT and FQNNGV. CDR3 size: 13 residues. V lost 5 bases and J 0 bases, leaving 7 bases between the germline ends. In DNA, the CDR3 is TGTGCCAGCAGCGCGACAGTGAACACTGAAGCTTTCTTT. Protein sequence: CASSATVNTEAFF.

The chain is built from TRBV7-3 and TRBJ1-6; 9 bases map to TRBD1. In germline, CDR1 is SGHTA, CDR2 FQGTGA. The length of the CDR3 is 14 residues. Trimming at V came to 5 bases and at J to 9 bases, leaving 5 bases not matched to a gene. CDR3: CASSEGQGGSPLHF. CDR3 DNA sequence: TGTGCCAGCAGCGAGGGACAGGGTGGTTCACCCCTCCACTTT.

The V and J genes are TRBV5-1 and TRBJ1-1; D is undetermined. Germline CDR1 is SGHRS and CDR2 is YFSETQ. The V end lost 0 bases, the J end lost 4 bases, and 16 bases lay between the germline ends. CDR3 length equals 16 residues. Here the CDR3 reads CASSLAELHKGTEAFF. The CDR3 coding sequence is TGCGCCAGCAGCTTGGCCGAACTCCATAAGGGCACTGAAGCTTTCTTT.

This clone is a singleton in its sample. The chain combines TRBV5-4 with TRBJ1-5, with D possibly being TRBD1 (6 bases). Germline CDR1 and CDR2: SGHNT and YYREEE (reference sequence). This CDR3 spans 16 amino acids. Trimming removed 4 bases from V and 2 bases from J, with 16 bases in between. The CDR3 nucleotides read TGTGCCAGCAGCGTGGGCGGGGGCATGGGCAATCAGCCCCAGCATTTT. Translated: CASSVGGGMGNQPQHF.

In regard to this clone: Other DNA sequences in this sample translate to the same CDR3. The chain carries TRBV7-6 and TRBJ2-7, with a weak D call TRBD1 (8 bases). Per germline, CDR1 SGHVS and CDR2 FNYEAQ. V was cut by 2 bases and J by 3 bases, with 14 bases left in between. CDR3 size: 15 residues. The CDR3: CASSLQDREGYEQYF. Written as DNA, the CDR3 is TGTGCCAGCAGCTTACAGGACAGGGAGGGCTACGAGCAGTACTTC.

The chain's CDR3 is CATSERGDEQFF. The CDR3 DNA sequence: TGTGCCACCAGTGAGAGGGGGGATGAGCAGTTCTTC. The genes are TRBV24-1 and TRBJ2-1, with D possibly called TRBD1 or TRBD2 (6 bases each). Germline V gene sequence: CDR1 KGHDR, CDR2 SFDVKD. This CDR3 region has 12 residues. V was cut by 4 bases and J by 8 bases, with 8 bases left in between.

The V and J genes are TRBV29-1 and TRBJ1-1; D possibly corresponds to TRBD1 (5 bases). The V end was cut by 5 bases, the J end by 5 bases, with 18 bases between. Germline CDR1 reads SQVTM; CDR2 reads ANQGSEA. This CDR3 has 14 amino acids. In DNA form, the CDR3 reads TGCAGCGTTCACCCGCAGGGTCGGGCAACTGAAGCTTTCTTT. It codes for CSVHPQGRATEAFF.

The chain joins TRBV5-6 to TRBJ1-3; perhaps TRBD1 as D (5 bases). Germline V gives CDR1 SGHDT, CDR2 YYEEEE. This CDR3 comprises 13 residues. Trimming removed 5 bases from V and 3 bases from J, with 9 bases in between. CDR3 coding DNA: TGTGCCAGCAGAGGCAGGGTTGGAAACACCATATATTTT. This sequence encodes CASRGRVGNTIYF.

The chain couples TRBV7-2 to TRBJ2-2; D is uncertain. The CDR3 loop spans 13 amino acids. V was pared by 5 bases and J by 6 bases, with 10 bases between. CDR1 and CDR2 (germline): SGHTA, FQGNSA. CDR3 DNA sequence: TGTGCCAGCAGCCCCCGGCCGGCCGGGGAGCTGTTTTTT. As protein: CASSPRPAGELFF.

The gene calls are TRBV6-4 and TRBJ2-1; D might be TRBD1 (5 bases). The CDR3 covers 14 residues. Germline-derived CDR1 and CDR2 are MRHNA and SNTAGT. With 2 bases removed from V and 5 bases from J, the gap between germline ends came to 10 bases. The CDR3 sequence is CASSDMEGDNEQFF. The CDR3, as DNA: TGTGCCAGCAGTGACATGGAAGGGGACAATGAGCAGTTCTTC.